This entry lists 8 T cell receptor beta chains sequenced from one sample in a study of molecular identifiers for immune sequencing clone quantification. A single record per CDR3 protein comes from TCRdb applying MiXCR to the PCR reads. This table holds approximately 680,000 distinct CDR3 sequences, roughly 27% found once. What was sequenced was naive CD8+ T cells from blood, with Jurkat cell RNA spiked in. The subset is: FACS-sorted CD8+CD4-CCR7+CD45RA+ naive T cells. Source of these receptors: a human donor in good health. Some libraries in this study had Jurkat cell RNA spiked in.

In its sample, this clonotype was seen a few times. The genes are TRBV6-5 and TRBJ1-3; a weak D match, TRBD1 (6 bases). Germline V gene sequence: CDR1 MNHEY, CDR2 SVGAGI. V was shortened by 5 bases and J by 4 bases, with 12 bases between the two germline ends. The CDR3 runs 14 residues. The CDR3 region has the DNA TGTGCCAGCAGTCCCACAGGGCCAGGAAACACCATATATTTT. Amino acid sequence: CASSPTGPGNTIYF.

About this clonotype itself: With a much larger clone just one base away, this may be a read error. The CDR3 loop is CASSPTSGRAELFTGTQYF. In nucleotides, the CDR3 is TGTGCCAGCAGCCCGACTAGCGGGAGGGCCGAGTTATTCACAGGTACGCAGTATTTT. The chain combines TRBV7-9 with TRBJ2-3, with TRBD2 matching over 14 bases. The germline CDR1 and CDR2 sequences are SEHNR and FQNEAQ (reference sequence). The CDR3 runs 19 residues.

J is TRBJ2-2 and V is TRBV30; D may be TRBD1 (5 bases). The CDR3 runs to 14 residues. V shed 8 bases and J shed 0 bases, with 13 bases lying between them. CDR1 GTSNPN and CDR2 SVGIG come from the germline V gene (reference sequence). The CDR3 here is CAQQPGSNTGELFF. CDR3 nucleotides: TGTGCCCAGCAACCAGGGTCGAACACCGGGGAGCTGTTTTTT.

This clonotype was seen a few times. The CDR3 coding sequence is TGCAGTGCTACAGACCGACAGCGTGCAACTAATGAAAAACTGTTTTTT. It translates to CSATDRQRATNEKLFF. V gene TRBV20-1 combines with J gene TRBJ1-4; D perhaps matches TRBD1 (5 bases). Between the trimmed V and J ends, which lost 4 bases and 0 bases, there was a span of 15 bases. Germline V gene lookup returns CDR1 DFQATT and CDR2 SNEGSKA (reference sequence). There are 16 residues in the CDR3.

This clonotype came up a few times. This chain connects TRBV24-1 to TRBJ1-5; unclear D gene. In germline, CDR1 is KGHDR, CDR2 SFDVKD. This CDR3 region has 14 residues. The V end lost 2 bases, the J end lost 0 bases, and 4 bases lay between the germline ends. CDR3 DNA sequence: TGTGCCACCAGTGATTCCTATAGCAATCAGCCCCAGCATTTT. It is translated as CATSDSYSNQPQHF.

This clonotype came up many times. CDR3 sequence (DNA): TGTGCCAGCAGCCCGGGTGCGGCTAGCACAGATACGCAGTATTTT. Its protein is CASSPGAASTDTQYF. The genes are TRBV7-6 and TRBJ2-3, with D hard to call. CDR3 size: 15 residues. Deletions cut 5 bases from V and 0 bases from J, with 12 bases between. Germline lookup yields CDR1 SGHVS and CDR2 FNYEAQ. Variable domain in full (rest from reference TRBV7-6 and TRBJ2-3): GAGVSQSPRYKVTKRGQDVALRCDPISGHVSLYWYRQALGQGPEFLTYFNYEAQQDKSGLPNDRFSAERPEGSISTLTIQRTEQRDSAMYRCASSPGAASTDTQYFGPGTRLTVL.

CDR3 sequence (DNA): TGTGCCAGCAGTGGGAATTGGGCGGGAGGCACAGATACGCAGTATTTT. Its protein is CASSGNWAGGTDTQYF. J is TRBJ2-3 and V is TRBV12-3 or TRBV12-4; 7 nucleotides agree with TRBD2. Germline trimming cut 5 bases from V and 1 base from J; bases unmatched to any gene: 9. This CDR3 region has 16 residues.

V usage is TRBV4-1 and J usage is TRBJ2-7, with TRBD1 matching over 7 bases. The CDR3 runs to 15 residues. J was trimmed by 3 bases and V by 1 base; bases with no gene match: 6. Germline V gives CDR1 MGHRA, CDR2 YSYEKL. CDR3 loop: CASSQVVAGGYEQYF. The CDR3 DNA follows: TGCGCCAGCAGCCAAGTTGTGGCAGGGGGCTACGAGCAGTACTTC.